This T cell receptor (beta chain) comes out of a study of T-cell reconstitution after alpha-beta-depleted transplantation in children. The CDR3 is 16 residues long. The germline V gene encodes CDR1 MNHEY and CDR2 SMNVEV (reference sequence). V gave up 5 bases and J gave up 6 bases; unmatched junction bases: 8. For TCRbeta, the library was prepared with unique molecular identifiers. MiXCR was run by TCRdb on the PCR reads, yielding one entry per CDR3 protein. The sample lists around 680,000 distinct CDR3 sequences, over 15% occurring once. This clonotype has more than one count but fewer than ten. This receptor was obtained from a human donor who donated a stem cell graft to a child with acute myeloid leukemia. The rearrangement joins TRBV27 to TRBJ2-1; 12 nucleotides match TRBD2. The input for sequencing was PBMCs from the stem cell graft donor, taken from the stem cell graft. The chain's CDR3 is CASSPQLAGGLNEQFF. CDR3 sequence (DNA): TGTGCCAGCAGTCCACAACTAGCGGGGGGCCTCAATGAGCAGTTCTTC.